Reported below is one T cell receptor (beta chain). This clonotype was observed a handful of times. The target of this receptor is not known. No base-level quality is on record; no much larger clone is a single base apart. Only healthy Caucasian donors were included. Three pairs of female monozygotic twins, all aged roughly 18 to 30 years, made up the twin cohort. Miltenyi CD45RO+ enrichment and human naive T-cell isolation kits were used to isolate memory (CD45RO+) and naive T cells from PBMC. These data come from a study of identical twins (TCRdb year 2016). Regarding the study in general: The study deep-sequenced TCR alpha and beta repertoires from monozygotic twins, unrelated adults of various ages and cord blood to test whether fetal clonotypes persist. Replicate twin experiments were performed at different times using different library preparation protocols to rule out contamination.

General conclusions and limits of the study: Fewer insertions were carried by abundant cord blood beta clonotypes; a weaker similar trend was observed in young adult naive repertoires, while no such trend was observed in memory repertoires. Invariant T cells such as MAIT and iNKT could partly confound zero-insertion analyses, though diverse VJ usage argued against this for most clonotypes. A weaker excess of twin sharing was found in beta out-of-frame sequences because the signal-to-noise ratio was lowered by fewer shared sequences. Compared with coincidental sharing between unrelated individuals, out-of-frame TCR alpha sequences shared between twins showed an excess of sequences with low generation probability. Because the same donors could not be followed over many years, the conclusions relied on cross-sectional statistical analysis. In monozygotic twins, recombination models systematically underestimated out-of-frame TCR alpha sharing, but the models matched the sharing seen between unrelated individuals.

Library preparation used 5' RACE. The reads were generated on an Illumina HiSeq 2000. Template switching introduced a universal primer binding site; the final cDNA contained a unique molecular identifier, enabling accurate counting of TCR cDNA molecules. Specific primers in the conserved constant-segment region were used to synthesize first-strand cDNA for TCR alpha and beta chains. Each cDNA library was double barcoded, with a SMART-Mk sample barcode plus Illumina barcodes, to control for contamination. TruSeq adapter sequences and Illumina sample barcodes were added in two successive PCR steps. The TCR alpha and beta cDNA libraries were sequenced on the Illumina HiSeq platform using custom primers. From the authors' description of their analysis: MiGEC was used to process raw reads and extract unique molecular identifiers, and MiXCR was used to find CDR3 positions. For each individual, recombination models were inferred using an EM algorithm with the repgenHMM and IGoR tools. Shared clonotype analysis was performed with the tcR package in R, normalizing sharing by the product of cloneset sizes. To study raw recombination free of thymic and clonal selection effects, out-of-frame nonproductive sequences were analyzed. The raw public data were reprocessed by TCRdb itself: fastp quality trimming at Q25, MiXCR clonotype calling, in-frame beta chains only. Under each unique CDR3 protein, matching rows form one entry showing the most common genes and DNA. What appears here as the V and J calls and clone size reflects TCRdb's work, not the paper's. Counted in this sample were around 240,000 distinct CDR3 sequences; about 7% of them appeared once. The ten largest clones add up to roughly 3.7% of the sample.

These same records also appear under a second study, on yellow fever vaccine responses in identical twins. As noted in the second study: According to the authors, the vaccine-induced T cell response in identical twins seemed to be partly convergent and partly specific to each individual. The study precisely tracked vaccine-responding T cell clones in identical twins.

The receptor comes from a woman aged 18 to 35 in good health. Sequences were obtained from memory (CD45RO+) T cells sorted from blood. The cell subset or site tag for this specimen amounts to: CD45RO+ enriched T cells.

The nucleotide sequence reads as follows: TGCAGTGCTAGAGATGGGGGTTCCAGCACCGGGGAGCTGTTTTTT. Translated, this gives CSARDGGSSTGELFF. The chain employs TRBV20-1 and TRBJ2-2; the D call could be TRBD1 or TRBD2, with each sharing 5 bases. V was cut back by 0 bases and J by 4 bases, leaving a gap of 12 bases between them. The CDR3 contains 15 residues, cysteine and phenylalanine counted. CDR3 DNA only is kept here, 45 bases in frame from base 1. The CDR1 and CDR2 encoded by the germline V gene (reference sequence) are DFQATT and SNEGSKA.